A selection of T cell receptor beta chains follows, all from one sample in a study of chemoradiotherapy in HPV16-positive cancers. Clones were read by immunoSEQ multiplex PCR, and TCRdb kept only the in-frame ones, dropping some. The table records about 5,000 clones, roughly 86% of them present only once. The sample consisted of tumor tissue, taken from a patient who underwent chemoradiotherapy. Receptors were obtained from a human donor with HPV-associated anogenital cancer. Both conserved end residues are part of each CDR3. A D gene is named only where the DNA matches it firmly. Expanded clones are given a class, and other clones once, few, many or no size at all.

v_gene: TRBV7-2
j_gene: TRBJ2-1
d_gene: .
abundance: .
CDR3aa: CASSLVSRGPYNEQFF
CDR3nt: TGTGCCAGCAGCTTGGTCTCGAGGGGACCCTACAATGAGCAGTTCTTC

v_gene: TRBV28
j_gene: TRBJ1-2
d_gene: .
abundance: once
CDR3aa: CASSRVKGGYGYTF
CDR3nt: TGTGCCAGCAGTCGGGTTAAGGGGGGCTATGGCTACACCTTC

v_gene: TRBV5-1
j_gene: TRBJ2-5
d_gene: TRBD2
abundance: .
CDR3aa: CASSIWGGLAGPQETQYF
CDR3nt: TGCGCCAGCAGCATTTGGGGGGGACTAGCGGGGCCCCAAGAGACCCAGTACTTC

v_gene: TRBV5-3
j_gene: TRBJ2-7
d_gene: .
abundance: .
CDR3aa: CARSSPGPLSEQYF
CDR3nt: TGTGCCAGAAGCTCCCCCGGACCCCTGAGCGAGCAGTACTTC

v_gene: TRBV19
j_gene: TRBJ2-7
d_gene: .
abundance: few
CDR3aa: CASSSIWDQSYEQYF
CDR3nt: TGTGCCAGTAGTTCAATTTGGGACCAATCCTACGAGCAGTACTTC

v_gene: TRBV27
j_gene: TRBJ2-5
d_gene: .
abundance: .
CDR3aa: CASSPTASPGTQYF
CDR3nt: TGTGCCAGCAGTCCGACAGCGTCTCCCGGGACCCAGTACTTC

v_gene: TRBV30
j_gene: TRBJ2-2
d_gene: .
abundance: .
CDR3aa: CAWNKGRNTGELFF
CDR3nt: TGTGCCTGGAACAAAGGCAGGAACACCGGGGAGCTGTTTTTT

v_gene: TRBV19
j_gene: TRBJ2-2
d_gene: .
abundance: .
CDR3aa: CASSIGNRYTGELFF
CDR3nt: TGTGCCAGTAGTATAGGGAACAGGTACACCGGGGAGCTGTTTTTT

v_gene: TRBV2
j_gene: TRBJ1-5
d_gene: .
abundance: .
CDR3aa: CASSELQGRGNQPQHF
CDR3nt: TGTGCCAGCAGTGAACTCCAGGGGAGGGGCAATCAGCCCCAGCATTTT

v_gene: TRBV19
j_gene: TRBJ1-5
d_gene: .
abundance: once
CDR3aa: CASSISRNQPQHF
CDR3nt: TGTGCCAGTAGTATAAGTCGCAATCAGCCCCAGCATTTT

v_gene: TRBV15
j_gene: TRBJ1-4
d_gene: .
abundance: .
CDR3aa: CATSRDRGVREKLFF
CDR3nt: TGTGCCACCAGCAGAGATAGGGGGGTTCGGGAAAAACTGTTTTTT

v_gene: TRBV7-2
j_gene: TRBJ2-3
d_gene: .
abundance: once
CDR3aa: CASSLVTRTDTQYF
CDR3nt: TGTGCCAGCAGCTTAGTGACACGCACAGATACGCAGTATTTT

v_gene: TRBV27
j_gene: TRBJ2-5
d_gene: TRBD1
abundance: .
CDR3aa: CASSLLQGGETQYF
CDR3nt: TGTGCCAGCAGTTTATTACAGGGGGGAGAGACCCAGTACTTC

v_gene: TRBV7-2
j_gene: TRBJ2-4
d_gene: .
abundance: .
CDR3aa: CASSSVVRGIQYF
CDR3nt: TGTGCCAGCAGCTCGGTCGTACGGGGCATTCAGTACTTC

v_gene: TRBV11-2
j_gene: TRBJ2-4
d_gene: TRBD2
abundance: .
CDR3aa: CASSQRATSGGVKNIQYF
CDR3nt: TGTGCCAGCAGCCAAAGGGCCACTAGCGGGGGGGTTAAAAACATTCAGTACTTC

v_gene: TRBV9
j_gene: TRBJ1-3
d_gene: .
abundance: .
CDR3aa: CASSLKPIGGPGNTIYF
CDR3nt: TGTGCCAGCAGCCTCAAGCCCATCGGGGGTCCTGGAAACACCATATATTTT

v_gene: TRBV6-6
j_gene: TRBJ1-3
d_gene: .
abundance: .
CDR3aa: CASSYYQQRSGNTIYF
CDR3nt: TGTGCCAGCAGTTACTATCAACAGAGGTCAGGAAACACCATATATTTT

v_gene: TRBV4-3
j_gene: TRBJ1-6
d_gene: TRBD1
abundance: few
CDR3aa: CASSLDRVGNSPLHF
CDR3nt: TGCGCCAGCAGCCTCGACAGGGTGGGAAATTCACCCCTCCACTTT

v_gene: TRBV5-4
j_gene: TRBJ2-1
d_gene: TRBD2
abundance: .
CDR3aa: CASSLAAGVGYNEQFF
CDR3nt: TGTGCCAGCAGCTTGGCGGCGGGAGTCGGCTACAATGAGCAGTTCTTC

v_gene: TRBV30
j_gene: TRBJ2-2
d_gene: .
abundance: few
CDR3aa: CAWSYGGRNTGELFF
CDR3nt: TGTGCCTGGAGTTACGGGGGGCGCAACACCGGGGAGCTGTTTTTT

v_gene: TRBV7-9
j_gene: TRBJ1-3
d_gene: .
abundance: .
CDR3aa: CASSLSSSGNTIYF
CDR3nt: TGTGCCAGCAGCTTATCCAGCTCTGGAAACACCATATATTTT

v_gene: TRBV2
j_gene: TRBJ2-2
d_gene: TRBD1
abundance: .
CDR3aa: CASRDRGFTGELFF
CDR3nt: TGTGCCAGTCGGGACAGGGGGTTCACCGGGGAGCTGTTTTTT

v_gene: TRBV11-2
j_gene: TRBJ2-1
d_gene: TRBD2
abundance: once
CDR3aa: CASSLIPPSLAGAYNEQFF
CDR3nt: TGTGCCAGCAGCTTAATCCCGCCCTCATTAGCGGGGGCATACAATGAGCAGTTCTTC

v_gene: TRBV28
j_gene: TRBJ1-2
d_gene: .
abundance: .
CDR3aa: CASSFPDLYGYTF
CDR3nt: TGTGCCAGCAGTTTCCCGGACCTCTATGGCTACACCTTC

v_gene: TRBV11-2
j_gene: TRBJ2-3
d_gene: .
abundance: .
CDR3aa: CASSWDGDTQYF
CDR3nt: TGTGCCAGCAGCTGGGATGGGGATACGCAGTATTTT

v_gene: TRBV19
j_gene: TRBJ2-3
d_gene: TRBD2
abundance: .
CDR3aa: CASRASRAGAADTQYF
CDR3nt: TGTGCCAGTAGAGCCAGTAGAGCGGGAGCGGCAGATACGCAGTATTTT

v_gene: TRBV4-3
j_gene: TRBJ2-5
d_gene: .
abundance: .
CDR3aa: CASSLGGRHQETQYF
CDR3nt: TGCGCCAGCAGCCTGGGGGGACGACACCAAGAGACCCAGTACTTC

v_gene: TRBV19
j_gene: TRBJ2-7
d_gene: .
abundance: .
CDR3aa: CASSPRRSSYEQYF
CDR3nt: TGTGCCAGTAGCCCCCGGAGGAGCTCCTACGAGCAGTACTTC

v_gene: TRBV10-3
j_gene: TRBJ2-3
d_gene: .
abundance: .
CDR3aa: CAIATGASTDTQYF
CDR3nt: TGTGCCATCGCCACGGGGGCAAGCACAGATACGCAGTATTTT

v_gene: TRBV4-1
j_gene: TRBJ2-5
d_gene: .
abundance: .
CDR3aa: CASSEGPSSQETQYF
CDR3nt: TGCGCCAGCAGCGAGGGACCCAGTTCCCAAGAGACCCAGTACTTC

v_gene: TRBV6-5
j_gene: TRBJ1-5
d_gene: .
abundance: few
CDR3aa: CASRKQRNSNQPQHF
CDR3nt: TGTGCCAGCAGAAAACAGAGGAATAGCAATCAGCCCCAGCATTTT